A single sample gave rise to the 21 T cell receptor beta chains below, sequenced in a study of blood T cell repertoires in COVID-19 (dated by TCRdb to about 2020). Library preparation used the immunoSEQ multiplex PCR assay. TCRdb took over this immuneACCESS table, retaining in-frame rearrangements with V and J assigned. Such tables are incomplete; in checked studies, under half of the missing clones stem from an unresolved V gene, and the remainder is unexplained. The sample table lists 90,000 or so clones, about 90% of them with a count of one. More than 3.5% of the sample lies in the top ten. The material sequenced was peripheral blood. These receptors were collected from an elderly woman with active or convalescent COVID-19.

This chain joins TRBV10-1 and TRBJ1-4; 8 bases are a match to TRBD1. The CDR3 has 13 amino acids. V shed 11 bases and J 5 bases; nucleotides not matched to a gene: 7. Per germline, CDR1 WNHNN and CDR2 SYGVQD (reference sequence). As DNA, the CDR3 is TGCGCCGGAATGGACAGGGAGAATGAAAAACTGTTTTTT. This codes for CAGMDRENEKLFF.

The V gene is TRBV2, the J gene TRBJ1-1; 7 bases match TRBD1. The CDR3 loop spans 15 amino acids. The ends lost 3 bases at V and 2 bases at J; junction bases unmatched: 6. Germline CDR1 and CDR2: SNHLY and FYNNEI. The CDR3 region has the DNA TGTGCCAGCAGTGACTCGGGACAGAGAAACACTGAAGCTTTCTTT. Translating it yields CASSDSGQRNTEAFF.

This chain connects TRBV7-9 to TRBJ2-1; D remains ambiguous. This CDR3 spans 14 amino acids. Germline-derived CDR1 and CDR2 are SEHNR and FQNEAQ (reference sequence). V dropped 7 bases and J dropped 6 bases, with 16 bases sitting between them. DNA of the CDR3: TGTGCCAGCACCAGCTTAGCCCTCACCAATGAGCAGTTCTTC. This sequence encodes CASTSLALTNEQFF. Supplemented by reference TRBV7-9 and TRBJ2-1, the full variable domain reads DTGVSQNPRHKITKRGQNVTFRCDPISEHNRLYWYRQTLGQGPEFLTYFQNEAQLEKSRLLSDRFSAERPKGSFSTLEIQRTEQGDSAMYLCASTSLALTNEQFFGPGTRLTVL.

This chain joins TRBV24-1 and TRBJ2-1, with 10 bases aligning to TRBD2. Germline CDR1 is KGHDR and CDR2 is SFDVKD. This CDR3 is 16 amino acids long. V lost 4 bases, J lost 3 bases, and 5 bases stayed unmatched. The CDR3 DNA follows: TGTGCCACCAGTGACAATAGCGGGAGGAACTACAATGAGCAGTTCTTC. Its translation is CATSDNSGRNYNEQFF.

The V call is TRBV4-1, the J call TRBJ2-7, with a tentative D call TRBD1 (6 bases). Germline CDR1 is MGHRA and CDR2 is YSYEKL. The V end lost 1 base, the J end lost 4 bases, and 14 bases lay between the germline ends. The CDR3 runs to 15 residues. CDR3 loop: CASSQALAQGYEQYF. CDR3 in DNA: TGCGCCAGCAGCCAAGCTCTCGCACAGGGATACGAGCAGTACTTC.

The chain has TRBV27 and TRBJ2-1; 9 nucleotides match TRBD1. This CDR3 is 17 amino acids long. Trimming took 6 bases from V and 4 from J; bases not matched to a gene: 13. Germline loops: CDR1 MNHEY, CDR2 SMNVEV (reference sequence). The CDR3 DNA follows: TGTGCCAGCAGCTCACCTAGGGGGACAGGGCGATACAATGAGCAGTTCTTC. Protein sequence: CASSSPRGTGRYNEQFF.

This rearrangement joins TRBV7-9 to TRBJ2-1; 8 positions match TRBD2. Germline V gene lookup returns CDR1 SEHNR and CDR2 FQNEAQ (reference sequence). The CDR3 sequence is 18 residues long. V trimming: 8 bases; J trimming: 6 bases; junction bases outside the gene matches: 21. The CDR3 spells CASASGVSGRSSRNEQFF. CDR3 DNA sequence: TGTGCCAGCGCTTCGGGGGTAAGCGGGAGATCGTCTCGCAATGAGCAGTTCTTC.

The chain carries TRBV12-3 or TRBV12-4 and TRBJ2-7; a possible D gene is TRBD1 (5 bases). The CDR3 contains 13 residues. V dropped 5 bases and J dropped 0 bases, with 8 bases sitting between them. DNA of the CDR3: TGTGCCAGCAGTCGAGACAGCTCCTACGAGCAGTACTTC. Encoded protein: CASSRDSSYEQYF.

V gene TRBV5-1 combines with J gene TRBJ2-1, with D possibly TRBD2 on 6 matching bases. CDR1 and CDR2 (germline): SGHRS, YFSETQ. The CDR3 runs 14 residues. Trimming took 0 bases from V and 9 from J, leaving 13 bases between them. The CDR3 spells CASSLATPGAEQFF. CDR3 nucleotide sequence: TGCGCCAGCAGCTTGGCCACGCCGGGAGCTGAGCAGTTCTTC.

This rearrangement joins TRBV7-3 to TRBJ1-2; D not resolved. Looked up from germline, CDR1 is SGHTA and CDR2 is FQGTGA. The CDR3 consists of 13 residues. Trimming took off 5 bases at V and 2 bases at J, with 9 bases between the two ends. CDR3 residues: CASSLDGNYGYTF. In nucleotides, the CDR3 is TGTGCCAGCAGCCTTGACGGGAACTATGGCTACACCTTC.

This clone was counted only a few times. The chain recombines TRBV9 with TRBJ2-7; 10 bases fit TRBD2. Trimming at V came to 3 bases and at J to 5 bases, leaving 11 bases not matched to a gene. This CDR3 is 16 amino acids long. The germline CDR1 and CDR2 sequences are SGDLS and YYNGEE. The CDR3, as DNA: TGTGCCAGCAGCGCGCCGAGAGCGGGAGGGCGGGACGAGCAGTACTTC. It encodes CASSAPRAGGRDEQYF.

The chain has TRBV19 and TRBJ1-6; 7 nucleotides line up with TRBD1. The CDR3 is 15 amino acids. After removal of 7 bases from V and 9 bases from J, the junction contained 12 bases not matched to a gene. Looked up from germline, CDR1 is LNHDA and CDR2 is SQIVND (reference sequence). The chain's CDR3 is CASTPTGRKSSPLHF. CDR3 nucleotides: TGTGCCAGTACCCCGACAGGGAGGAAAAGTTCACCCCTCCACTTT. The whole variable domain, filled in from reference TRBV19 and TRBJ1-6, reads DGGITQSPKYLFRKEGQNVTLSCEQNLNHDAMYWYRQDPGQGLRLIYYSQIVNDFQKGDIAEGYSVSREKKESFPLTVTSAQKNPTAFYLCASTPTGRKSSPLHFGNGTRLTVT.

The chain couples TRBV19 to TRBJ2-7, with TRBD1 matching over 7 bases. This CDR3 comprises 14 residues. The V gene end was trimmed by 8 bases and the J gene end by 1 base; junction bases not matched to a gene: 8. Germline lookup yields CDR1 LNHDA and CDR2 SQIVND (reference sequence). The CDR3 is CASSRQGGSYEQYF. Here the CDR3 DNA reads TGTGCCAGTTCCCGACAGGGCGGGTCCTACGAGCAGTACTTC. The full variable domain, completed using reference TRBV19 and TRBJ2-7, is DGGITQSPKYLFRKEGQNVTLSCEQNLNHDAMYWYRQDPGQGLRLIYYSQIVNDFQKGDIAEGYSVSREKKESFPLTVTSAQKNPTAFYLCASSRQGGSYEQYFGPGTRLTVT.

This sequence joins TRBV18 and TRBJ1-1; possibly TRBD1 for D (5 bases). The CDR3 has 14 amino acids. Trimming shortened V by 3 bases and J by 4 bases, and 12 bases separated the two germline ends. Per the germline V gene, CDR1 is KGHSH and CDR2 is LQKENI. In DNA form, the CDR3 reads TGTGCCAGCTCACCCCCGCAGGGAAGCACTGAAGCTTTCTTT. It translates to CASSPPQGSTEAFF.

CDR3 in DNA: TGTGCCAGCAGTTACTTCGGGGGCACCGGGGAGCTGTTTTTT. Its protein product is CASSYFGGTGELFF. J is TRBJ2-2 and V is TRBV6-6; D may be TRBD2 (6 bases). The V end was cut by 1 base, the J end by 4 bases, with 7 bases between. Germline assignment: CDR1 MNHNY and CDR2 SVGAGI (reference sequence). The CDR3 contains 14 residues.

The J gene is TRBJ2-1, the V gene TRBV19; 9 nucleotides line up with TRBD1. CDR3 length equals 15 residues. Germline-derived CDR1 and CDR2 are LNHDA and SQIVND (reference sequence). Trimming at V came to 10 bases and at J to 4 bases, leaving 11 bases not matched to a gene. CDR3 nucleotide sequence: TGTGCCACCACGCCCCGGACAGGGGTATACAATGAGCAGTTCTTC. It encodes CATTPRTGVYNEQFF.

V and J are TRBV27 and TRBJ1-6; 7 bases fit TRBD1. V gave up 2 bases and J gave up 0 bases; unmatched junction bases: 13. This CDR3 comprises 20 residues. Germline V gene lookup returns CDR1 MNHEY and CDR2 SMNVEV (reference sequence). CDR3 protein: CASSLSRQSTGASYNSPLHF. The CDR3 nucleotides read TGTGCCAGCAGTTTAAGTCGGCAGTCCACAGGGGCCTCCTATAATTCACCCCTCCACTTT.

The chain links TRBV27 to TRBJ1-1, with 9 bases aligning to TRBD1. The length of the CDR3 is 15 residues. Trimming at V came to 5 bases and at J to 3 bases, leaving 7 bases not matched to a gene. Germline V gives CDR1 MNHEY, CDR2 SMNVEV (reference sequence). The CDR3 sequence: CASSTGQGGDTEAFF. CDR3 bases: TGTGCCAGCAGTACGGGACAGGGAGGTGACACTGAAGCTTTCTTT.

The chain recombines TRBV19 with TRBJ1-2; 8 nucleotides line up with TRBD1. Germline V gene lookup returns CDR1 LNHDA and CDR2 SQIVND (reference sequence). This CDR3 comprises 15 residues. J was trimmed by 4 bases and V by 0 bases; bases with no gene match: 4. This CDR3 reads CASSIDRDRSYGYTF. DNA for the CDR3: TGTGCCAGTAGTATAGATCGGGACAGGAGCTATGGCTACACCTTC.

V and J are TRBV7-9 and TRBJ1-4; 10 bases fit TRBD1. CDR1 and CDR2 from the germline V gene are SEHNR and FQNEAQ (reference sequence). V gave up 5 bases and J gave up 6 bases; unmatched junction bases: 6. There are 15 residues in the CDR3. CDR3 sequence (DNA): TGTGCCAGCAGCGAAAGGACAGGGGGGGATGAAAAACTGTTTTTT. Protein product: CASSERTGGDEKLFF.

The CDR3 nucleotides are TGTGCCAGCAGTTTCGGGATCTATGGCTACACCTTC. Translation gives CASSFGIYGYTF. The chain combines TRBV28 with TRBJ1-2; D gene uncertain. The CDR3 spans 12 residues. The germline V gene has CDR1 MDHEN and CDR2 SYDVKM. Trimming cost V 3 bases and J 4 bases, with 6 bases left between them.